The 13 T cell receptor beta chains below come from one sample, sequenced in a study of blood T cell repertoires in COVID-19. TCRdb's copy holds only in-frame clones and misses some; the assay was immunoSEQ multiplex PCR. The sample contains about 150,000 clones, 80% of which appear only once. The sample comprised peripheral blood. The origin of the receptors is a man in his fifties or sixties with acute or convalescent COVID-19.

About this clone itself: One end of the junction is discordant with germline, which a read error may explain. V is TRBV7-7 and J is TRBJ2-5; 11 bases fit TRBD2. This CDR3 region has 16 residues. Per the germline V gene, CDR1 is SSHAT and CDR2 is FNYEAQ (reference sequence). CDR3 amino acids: CASSSGTSGNLETQYF. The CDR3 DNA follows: TGTGCTAGCAGCTCAGGGACTAGCGGAAATCTAGAGACCCAGTACTTC. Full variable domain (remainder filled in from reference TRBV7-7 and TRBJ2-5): GAGVSQSPRYKVTKRGQDVTLRCDPISSHATLYWYQQALGQGPEFLTYFNYEAQPDKSGLPSDRFSAERPEGSISTLTIQRTEQRDSAMYRCASSSGTSGNLETQYFGPGTRLLVL.

The CDR3 DNA follows: TGTGCCAGTAGTAAACCCCGACAGGTGGGCACAGATACGCAGTATTTT. Protein product: CASSKPRQVGTDTQYF. The V gene is TRBV19, the J gene TRBJ2-3; weak D call: TRBD1 (6 bases). The CDR3 consists of 16 residues. The V and J ends lost 4 bases and 1 base respectively, with 15 bases between them. CDR1 LNHDA and CDR2 SQIVND come from the germline V gene (reference sequence).

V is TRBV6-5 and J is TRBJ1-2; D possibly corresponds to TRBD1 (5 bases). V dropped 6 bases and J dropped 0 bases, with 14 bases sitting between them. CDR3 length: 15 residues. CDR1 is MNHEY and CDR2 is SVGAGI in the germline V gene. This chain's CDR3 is CASRTIRGSNYGYTF. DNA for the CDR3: TGTGCCAGCAGGACCATACGGGGGTCTAACTATGGCTACACCTTC.

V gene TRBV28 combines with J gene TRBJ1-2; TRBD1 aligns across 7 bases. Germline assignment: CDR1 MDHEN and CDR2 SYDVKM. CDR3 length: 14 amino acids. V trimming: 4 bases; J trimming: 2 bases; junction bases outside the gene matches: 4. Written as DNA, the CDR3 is TGTGCCAGCAGTTGGGGACAGAGCAACTATGGCTACACCTTC. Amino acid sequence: CASSWGQSNYGYTF.

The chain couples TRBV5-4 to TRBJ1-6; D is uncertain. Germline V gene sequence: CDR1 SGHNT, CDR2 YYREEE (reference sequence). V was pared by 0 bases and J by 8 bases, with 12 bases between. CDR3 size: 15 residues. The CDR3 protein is CASSLAAGTDSPLHF. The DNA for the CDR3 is TGTGCCAGCAGCTTGGCCGCTGGCACAGATTCACCCCTCCACTTT. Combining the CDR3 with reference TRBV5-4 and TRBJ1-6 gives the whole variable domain ETGVTQSPTHLIKTRGQQVTLRCSSQSGHNTVSWYQQALGQGPQFIFQYYREEENGRGNFPPRFSGLQFPNYSSELNVNALELDDSALYLCASSLAAGTDSPLHFGNGTRLTVT.

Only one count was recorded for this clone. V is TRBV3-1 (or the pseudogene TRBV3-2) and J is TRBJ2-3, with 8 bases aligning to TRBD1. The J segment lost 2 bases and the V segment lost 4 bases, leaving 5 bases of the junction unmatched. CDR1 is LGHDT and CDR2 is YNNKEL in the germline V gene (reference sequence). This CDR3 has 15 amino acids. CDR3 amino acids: CASSPDRVYTDTQYF. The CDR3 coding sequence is TGTGCCAGCAGCCCGGACAGGGTTTACACAGATACGCAGTATTTT.

The CDR3 region has the DNA TGTGCCAGCAGCCGTACCGGACAGGGGGCGGGAGGCTACACCTTC. It encodes CASSRTGQGAGGYTF. This chain uses TRBV3-1 (or the pseudogene TRBV3-2) with TRBJ1-2, with 11 bases that match TRBD1. V dropped 4 bases and J dropped 8; count of bases not matched to a gene: 9. This CDR3 contains 15 residues. CDR1 LGHDT and CDR2 YNNKEL come from the germline V gene (reference sequence).

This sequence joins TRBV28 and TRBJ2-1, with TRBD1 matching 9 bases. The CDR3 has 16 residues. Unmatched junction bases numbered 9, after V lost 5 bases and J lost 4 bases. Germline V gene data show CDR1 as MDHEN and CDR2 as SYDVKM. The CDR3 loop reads CASSPGQGPAYNEQFF. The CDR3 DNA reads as TGTGCCAGCAGTCCCGGACAGGGGCCGGCGTACAATGAGCAGTTCTTC.

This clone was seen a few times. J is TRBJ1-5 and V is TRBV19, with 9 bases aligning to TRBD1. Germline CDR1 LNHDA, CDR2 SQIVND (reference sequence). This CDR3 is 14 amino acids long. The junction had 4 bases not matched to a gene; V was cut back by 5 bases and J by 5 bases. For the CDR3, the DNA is TGTGCCAGTAGTGGGGGACAGGGACATCAGCCCCAGCATTTT. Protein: CASSGGQGHQPQHF.

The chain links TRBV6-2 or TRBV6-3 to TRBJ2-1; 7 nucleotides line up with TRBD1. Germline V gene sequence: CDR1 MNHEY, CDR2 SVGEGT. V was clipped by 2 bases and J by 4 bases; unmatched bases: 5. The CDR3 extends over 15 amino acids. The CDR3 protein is CASSYTPTGYNEQFF. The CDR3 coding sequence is TGTGCCAGCAGTTACACCCCGACAGGGTACAATGAGCAGTTCTTC.

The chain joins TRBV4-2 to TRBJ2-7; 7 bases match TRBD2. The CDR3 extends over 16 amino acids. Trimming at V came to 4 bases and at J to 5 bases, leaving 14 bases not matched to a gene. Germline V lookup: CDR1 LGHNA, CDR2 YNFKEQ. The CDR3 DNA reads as TGTGCCAGCAGCCCCCAACTGGAGGTTCGGGGGGACGAGCAGTACTTC. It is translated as CASSPQLEVRGDEQYF.

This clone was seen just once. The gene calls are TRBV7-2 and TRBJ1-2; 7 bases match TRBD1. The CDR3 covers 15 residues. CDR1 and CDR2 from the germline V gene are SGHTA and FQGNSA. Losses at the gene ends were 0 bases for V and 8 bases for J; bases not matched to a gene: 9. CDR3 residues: CASSLASGTVIGYTF. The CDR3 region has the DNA TGTGCCAGCAGCTTAGCCTCCGGGACAGTCATAGGCTACACCTTC.

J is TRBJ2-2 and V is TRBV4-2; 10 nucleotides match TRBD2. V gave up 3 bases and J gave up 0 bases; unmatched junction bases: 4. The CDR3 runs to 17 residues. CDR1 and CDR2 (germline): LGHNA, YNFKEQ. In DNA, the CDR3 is TGTGCCAGCAGCCAGGGTAGCGGGGGGACGAACACCGGGGAGCTGTTTTTT. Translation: CASSQGSGGTNTGELFF.